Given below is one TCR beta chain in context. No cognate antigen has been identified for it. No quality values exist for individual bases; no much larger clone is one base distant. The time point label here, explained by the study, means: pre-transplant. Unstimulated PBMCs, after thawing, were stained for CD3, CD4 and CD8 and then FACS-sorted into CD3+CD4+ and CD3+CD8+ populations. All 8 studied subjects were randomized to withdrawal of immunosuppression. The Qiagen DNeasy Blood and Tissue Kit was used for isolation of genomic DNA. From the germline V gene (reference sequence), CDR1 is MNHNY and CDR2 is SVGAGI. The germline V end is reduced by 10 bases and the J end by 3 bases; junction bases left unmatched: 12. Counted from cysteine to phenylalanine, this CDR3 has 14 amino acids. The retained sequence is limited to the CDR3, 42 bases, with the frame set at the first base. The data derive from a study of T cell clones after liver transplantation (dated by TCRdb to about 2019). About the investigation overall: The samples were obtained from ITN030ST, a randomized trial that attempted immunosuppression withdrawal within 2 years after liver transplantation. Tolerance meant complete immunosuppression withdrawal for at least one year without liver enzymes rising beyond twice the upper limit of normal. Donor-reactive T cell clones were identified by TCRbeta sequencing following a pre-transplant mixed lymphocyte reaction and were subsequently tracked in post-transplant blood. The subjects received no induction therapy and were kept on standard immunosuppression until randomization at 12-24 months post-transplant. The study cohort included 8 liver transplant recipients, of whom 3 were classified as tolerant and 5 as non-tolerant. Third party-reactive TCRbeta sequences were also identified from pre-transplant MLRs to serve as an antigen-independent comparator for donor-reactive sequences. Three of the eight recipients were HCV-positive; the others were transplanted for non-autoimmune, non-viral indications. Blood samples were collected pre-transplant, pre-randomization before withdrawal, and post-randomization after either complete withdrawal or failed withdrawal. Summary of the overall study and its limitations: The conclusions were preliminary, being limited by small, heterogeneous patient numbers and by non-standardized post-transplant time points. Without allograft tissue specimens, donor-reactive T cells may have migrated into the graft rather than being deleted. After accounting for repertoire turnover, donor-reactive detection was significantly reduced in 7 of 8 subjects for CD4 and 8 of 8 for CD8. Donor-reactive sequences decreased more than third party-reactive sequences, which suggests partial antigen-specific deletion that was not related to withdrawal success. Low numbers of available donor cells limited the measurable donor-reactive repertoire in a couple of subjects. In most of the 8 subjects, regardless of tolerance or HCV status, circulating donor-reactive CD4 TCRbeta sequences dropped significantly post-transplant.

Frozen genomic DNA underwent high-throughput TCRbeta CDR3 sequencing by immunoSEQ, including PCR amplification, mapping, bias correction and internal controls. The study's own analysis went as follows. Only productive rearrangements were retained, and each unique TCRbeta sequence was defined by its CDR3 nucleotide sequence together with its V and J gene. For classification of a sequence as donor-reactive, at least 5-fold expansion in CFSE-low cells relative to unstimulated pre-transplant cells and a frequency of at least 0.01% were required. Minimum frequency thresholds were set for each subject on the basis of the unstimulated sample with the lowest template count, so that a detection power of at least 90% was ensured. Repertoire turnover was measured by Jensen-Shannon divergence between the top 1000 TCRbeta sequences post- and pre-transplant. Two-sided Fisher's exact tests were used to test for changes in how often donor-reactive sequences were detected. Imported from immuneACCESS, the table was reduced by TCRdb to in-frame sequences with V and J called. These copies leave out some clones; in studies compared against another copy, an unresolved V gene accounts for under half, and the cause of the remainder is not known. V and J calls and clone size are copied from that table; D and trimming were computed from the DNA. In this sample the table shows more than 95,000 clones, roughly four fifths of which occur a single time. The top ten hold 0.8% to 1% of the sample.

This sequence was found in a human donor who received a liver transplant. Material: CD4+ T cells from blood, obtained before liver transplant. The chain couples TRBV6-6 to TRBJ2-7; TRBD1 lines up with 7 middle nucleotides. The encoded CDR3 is CATRQGGQIYEQYF. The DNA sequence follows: TGTGCCACTCGACAGGGCGGTCAAATCTACGAGCAGTACTTC.